Below, 10 T cell receptor beta chains from the same sample are listed, as sequenced in a study of T cells in Graves' hyperthyroidism and ophthalmopathy (dated by TCRdb to about 2019). The method was multiplex PCR. TCRdb lists the instrument as Illumina HiSeq 2000. TCR beta CDR3 regions were amplified from RNA transcripts. The TCR CDR3 was subjected to a first round of RT-PCR using the HTBI primer set and the Qiagen OneStep RT-PCR kit. TCRdb cleaned the public reads at Q25 with fastp, built clones with MiXCR and kept in-frame beta chains. Every distinct CDR3 protein forms one entry, paired with its most common genes and DNA. This sample comprises about 400,000 distinct CDR3 sequences, roughly 15% of them detected only once. The ten largest account for 5% to 6% of the sample. Sequencing was performed on blood. Receptors were obtained from a woman younger than 35 with Graves' hyperthyroidism.

The J gene is TRBJ2-1, the V gene TRBV7-8; 11 bases are a match to TRBD2. The CDR3 has 15 amino acids. V gave up 4 bases and J gave up 6 bases; unmatched junction bases: 5. Germline CDR1 and CDR2: SGHVS and FQNEAQ. The CDR3 bases are TGTGCCAGCAGCTCGGGACTAGCGGCCCCCAATGAGCAGTTCTTC. Translating it yields CASSSGLAAPNEQFF.

This clonotype was seen only a few times. The junction shows a germline mismatch at one end, possibly a read error. The chain links TRBV7-7 to TRBJ2-1, with 12 bases lining up with TRBD2. CDR3 length: 17 amino acids. Looked up from germline, CDR1 is SSHAT and CDR2 is FNYEAQ (reference sequence). The CDR3 sequence is CASSLLAGGFPPNEQFF. The CDR3 DNA reads TGTGCTAGCAGCTTGCTAGCGGGAGGGTTTCCCCCCAATGAGCAGTTCTTC.

This clonotype has ten or more counts. The gene calls are TRBV12-3 or TRBV12-4 and TRBJ2-3, with 9 bases lining up with TRBD2. The CDR3 totals 14 residues. J was trimmed by 0 bases and V by 6 bases; bases with no gene match: 1. CDR3 region: CASSGLASTDTQYF. The CDR3 coding sequence is TGTGCCAGCAGCGGACTAGCGAGCACAGATACGCAGTATTTT.

This clonotype appeared many times. V gene TRBV27 combines with J gene TRBJ1-2, with 8 bases that match TRBD1. The CDR3 loop spans 14 amino acids. CDR1 MNHEY and CDR2 SMNVEV come from the germline V gene (reference sequence). V shed 6 bases and J 3 bases; nucleotides not matched to a gene: 6. CDR3: CASSPDRGYYGYTF. The CDR3 coding sequence is TGTGCCAGCAGCCCAGACAGGGGTTACTATGGCTACACCTTC.

This clonotype has at least ten counts. The gene calls are TRBV10-3 and TRBJ2-3, with D uncertain. Germline-derived CDR1 and CDR2 are ENHRY and SYGVKD. Trimming removed 10 bases from V and 2 bases from J, with 19 bases in between. CDR3 length: 15 residues. The CDR3 loop reads CATKDHTKSTDTQYF. CDR3 nucleotide sequence: TGTGCCACCAAGGACCATACTAAATCCACAGATACGCAGTATTTT.

The sample holds a few counts of this clonotype. The V and J genes are TRBV6-2 or TRBV6-3 and TRBJ1-1, with 7 positions matching TRBD1. The germline V gene has CDR1 MNHEY and CDR2 SVGEGT. V lost 5 bases and J lost 6; bases outside the gene matches: 6. The CDR3 spans 13 residues. The DNA of the CDR3 is TGTGCCAGCAGTCATCCCGGGACAGCTGAAGCTTTCTTT. As protein: CASSHPGTAEAFF.

This clonotype was picked up many times. CDR3 loop: CASSSLLGYQETQYF. The CDR3 nucleotides are TGTGCCAGCAGCTCGCTACTGGGGTACCAAGAGACCCAGTACTTC. V usage is TRBV7-9 and J usage is TRBJ2-5; D call uncertain. Germline-derived CDR1 and CDR2 are SEHNR and FQNEAQ (reference sequence). The CDR3 has 15 amino acids. V dropped 4 bases and J dropped 0 bases, with 12 bases sitting between them. The full variable domain, its missing parts supplied by reference TRBV7-9 and TRBJ2-5, is DTGVSQNPRHKITKRGQNVTFRCDPISEHNRLYWYRQTLGQGPEFLTYFQNEAQLEKSRLLSDRFSAERPKGSFSTLEIQRTEQGDSAMYLCASSSLLGYQETQYFGPGTRLLVL.

This clonotype showed up many times. V usage is TRBV20-1 and J usage is TRBJ2-1; TRBD2 matches 10 bases. Germline V CDR1 and CDR2: DFQATT, SNEGSKA (reference sequence). The CDR3 has 15 amino acids. The J segment lost 8 bases and the V segment lost 5 bases, leaving 12 bases of the junction unmatched. The DNA for the CDR3 is TGCAGTGCTCCACCTTCTAGCGGGAGACTGGATGAGCAGTTCTTC. This translates into CSAPPSSGRLDEQFF.

This clonotype was recorded at least ten times. The V and J genes are TRBV7-2 and TRBJ2-1, with D perhaps TRBD2 (6 bases). CDR1 is SGHTA and CDR2 is FQGNSA in the germline V gene. CDR3 length: 16 amino acids. V gave up 4 bases and J gave up 2 bases, with 15 bases separating them. CDR3 sequence reads: CASSSVTGTPYNEQFF. CDR3 DNA: TGTGCCAGCAGCTCCGTGACCGGGACTCCCTACAATGAGCAGTTCTTC.

Many counts were recorded for this clonotype. This chain joins TRBV3-1 and TRBJ1-6; 7 bases are shared with TRBD1. This CDR3 has 14 amino acids. Looked up from germline, CDR1 is LGHDT and CDR2 is YNNKEL (reference sequence). V lost 3 bases, J lost 6 bases, and 2 bases stayed unmatched. CDR3 sequence (DNA): TGTGCCAGCAGCCAGGGGACAGCTAATTCACCCCTCCACTTT. Encoded protein: CASSQGTANSPLHF. Using reference TRBV3-1 and TRBJ1-6 for the parts outside the CDR3, the full variable domain is DTAVSQTPKYLVTQMGNDKSIKCEQNLGHDTMYWYKQDSKKFLKIMFSYNNKELIINETVPNRFSPKSPDKAHLNLHINSLELGDSAVYFCASSQGTANSPLHFGNGTRLTVT.